This entry features one TCR beta chain sequence. The antigen is not known. In germline, CDR1 is SEHNR, CDR2 FQNEAQ (reference sequence). This CDR3 has 13 amino acids. The V end was cut by 3 bases, the J end by 4 bases, with 10 bases between. It was CD45RO-negative cells, positively selected for CCR7, that made up naive CD8 cells, with terminally differentiated effector memory CD45RA+ cells excluded. Each subset's genomic DNA was split evenly across several immunoSEQ plates. Only in-frame clones appear in the TCRdb table, and some are missing; sequencing was by immunoSEQ multiplex PCR. Of around 550,000 clones listed, roughly 95% were seen once; the top ten hold 0.11%. These data belong to a study of shared clonotypes between healthy human individuals. Overall study findings and caveats: Relative to their counterparts shared across all four donors, non-shared clonotypes exhibited diminished generation probabilities. Generally, estimated richness proved larger in naive subsets than it did in memory subsets.

This chain connects TRBV7-9 to TRBJ2-7, with D hard to call. This TCR derives from a woman aged 30 to 39 in good health. The specimen was naive CD8+ T cells sorted from blood. The DNA of the CDR3 is TGTGCCAGCAGCTTTAACGAACTGTACGAGCAGTACTTC. As protein: CASSFNELYEQYF.